The next 8 T cell receptor beta chains were all read from a single sample in a study of blood T cell repertoires in COVID-19. Assay used: immunoSEQ multiplex PCR; TCRdb lists only in-frame clones, some missing. The sample has 15,000 to 20,000 clones, 88% seen once; the top ten hold around a tenth. The material sequenced was peripheral blood. The receptors were sampled from a man between 40 and 49 years old with active COVID-19.

The chain employs TRBV5-4 and TRBJ1-3, with D hard to call. The germline V gene encodes CDR1 SGHNT and CDR2 YYREEE (reference sequence). The CDR3 is 11 residues long. Trimming removed 3 bases from V and 5 bases from J, with 3 bases in between. The CDR3 reads CASSSRNTIYF. The CDR3 region has the DNA TGTGCCAGCAGCTCAAGAAACACCATATATTTT. The entire variable domain, with the rest obtained from reference TRBV5-4 and TRBJ1-3, is as follows: ETGVTQSPTHLIKTRGQQVTLRCSSQSGHNTVSWYQQALGQGPQFIFQYYREEENGRGNFPPRFSGLQFPNYSSELNVNALELDDSALYLCASSSRNTIYFGEGSWLTVV.

V gene TRBV27 combines with J gene TRBJ1-2, with D tentatively TRBD1 (5 bases). Germline V gene lookup returns CDR1 MNHEY and CDR2 SMNVEV (reference sequence). V lost 2 bases and J lost 0, with 10 bases in between. This CDR3 is built from 15 residues. CDR3 protein: CASSLRQGTNYGYTF. CDR3 DNA: TGTGCCAGCAGTTTAAGGCAGGGAACTAACTATGGCTACACCTTC.

The J gene is TRBJ2-5, the V gene TRBV3-1 (or the pseudogene TRBV3-2), with 8 bases that match TRBD2. The V gene's germline CDR1 is LGHDT and CDR2 YNNKEL (reference sequence). V gave up 1 base and J gave up 4 bases; unmatched junction bases: 14. This CDR3 comprises 18 residues. The CDR3 DNA reads as TGTGCCAGCAGCCAAGTTGGGCCCCAGCGGGAGAAGAGAGAGACCCAGTACTTC. Amino acids: CASSQVGPQREKRETQYF.

The rearrangement joins TRBV27 to TRBJ1-2; TRBD1 might be the D (5 bases). Germline CDR1 reads MNHEY; CDR2 reads SMNVEV (reference sequence). CDR3 length equals 14 residues. V lost 3 bases and J 4 bases, leaving 12 bases between the germline ends. The CDR3 is CASSFRGGRYGYTF. In DNA, the CDR3 is TGTGCCAGCAGTTTTCGGGGGGGACGCTATGGCTACACCTTC.

This clone came up once. The chain links TRBV12-3 or TRBV12-4 to TRBJ1-5; TRBD1 matches 8 bases. Losses at the gene ends were 10 bases for V and 2 bases for J; bases not matched to a gene: 4. CDR3 length equals 13 residues. This chain's CDR3 is CAIKQGGNQPQHF. The CDR3 bases are TGTGCCATCAAACAGGGGGGCAATCAGCCCCAGCATTTT.

The V and J genes are TRBV6-1 and TRBJ2-7, with 11 bases fitting TRBD2. CDR1 and CDR2 (germline): MNHNS, SASEGT. The CDR3 is made up of 15 amino acids. J gave up 7 bases and V 1 base, and 6 bases lay outside the gene matches. The CDR3 spells CASSEGASGRQEQYF. The DNA of the CDR3 is TGTGCCAGCAGTGAAGGGGCTAGCGGGAGGCAAGAGCAGTACTTC.

This rearrangement joins TRBV29-1 to TRBJ2-1, with 9 bases matching TRBD2. Germline lookup yields CDR1 SQVTM and CDR2 ANQGSEA. Trimming took 6 bases from V and 3 from J; bases not matched to a gene: 6. The length of the CDR3 is 14 residues. CDR3 residues: CSVTGLASYNEQFF. In nucleotides, the CDR3 is TGCAGCGTCACAGGACTAGCGAGCTACAATGAGCAGTTCTTC.

V gene TRBV10-3 combines with J gene TRBJ2-4, with D possibly matching TRBD2 (6 bases). The CDR3 is 13 residues long. V was cut by 4 bases and J by 4 bases, with 8 bases left in between. CDR1 and CDR2 from the germline V gene are ENHRY and SYGVKD. This chain's CDR3 is CAISGDLKNIQYF. The CDR3 nucleotides read TGTGCCATCAGTGGGGACTTAAAAAACATTCAGTACTTC.